This TCR beta chain comes out of a study of shared clonotypes between healthy human individuals. Background on the study: Per-donor plates numbered three CD4 naive, three CD4 memory, two CD8 naive and one CD8 memory. Study-level points and caveats: The study's rarefaction showed incomplete sorted-subset sequencing despite large depth.

TCRdb's copy holds only in-frame clones and misses some; the assay was immunoSEQ multiplex PCR. In the table there are millions of clones, 85% to 95% of which are singletons. CDR3 size: 14 residues. In germline, CDR1 is GTSNPN, CDR2 SVGIG (reference sequence). Trimming removed 4 bases from V and 4 bases from J; junction bases left unmatched: 6. On this clone itself: Its antigen remains unknown.

This TCR derives from a man younger than 30 in good health. V gene TRBV30 combines with J gene TRBJ1-4; 7 bases align to TRBD1. Material: naive CD4+ T cells sorted from blood. Documented subset: CD45RA+ positively selected. CDR3 region: CAWTAGGINEKLFF. CDR3 DNA sequence: TGTGCCTGGACGGCAGGGGGGATTAATGAAAAACTGTTTTTT.